One sample yielded the 8 T cell receptor beta chains listed below, sequenced in a study of shared clonotypes between healthy human individuals. Clones were sequenced by immunoSEQ multiplex PCR, and TCRdb holds only the in-frame ones, with some missing. Of about 2 million clones in the sample, roughly 96% are singletons; the top ten hold roughly 0.13%. Specimen: naive CD4+ T cells sorted from blood. Subset denoted: CD45RA+ positively selected. The origin of the receptors is a man aged 18-30 years in good health.

The chain uses TRBV7-8 and TRBJ2-7; D might be TRBD2 (5 bases). The CDR3 extends over 15 amino acids. Trimming shortened V by 5 bases and J by 1 base, and 15 bases separated the two germline ends. The V gene's germline CDR1 is SGHVS and CDR2 FQNEAQ. CDR3 nucleotide sequence: TGTGCCAGCAGCACCGCCGACGGGAAATCCTACGAGCAGTACTTC. Translating gives CASSTADGKSYEQYF.

The rearrangement joins TRBV5-1 to TRBJ2-3; the D gene could be TRBD1 or TRBD2 (5 bases each). The CDR3 is made up of 16 amino acids. V was cut by 2 bases and J by 0 bases, with 13 bases left in between. CDR1 and CDR2 from the germline V gene are SGHRS and YFSETQ. Here the CDR3 reads CASSLGGDPSTDTQYF. The CDR3 DNA sequence: TGCGCCAGCAGCTTAGGTGGGGACCCTAGCACAGATACGCAGTATTTT.

The chain joins TRBV6-1 to TRBJ1-6, with no clear D. Germline V gene lookup returns CDR1 MNHNS and CDR2 SASEGT. V lost 6 bases and J lost 7, with 13 bases in between. CDR3 size: 14 residues. In DNA, the CDR3 is TGTGCCAGCAGGGAATATGGACTAAATTCACCCCTCCACTTT. Translating it yields CASREYGLNSPLHF.

The V gene is TRBV25-1, the J gene TRBJ1-2; D gene unclear. V gave up 0 bases and J gave up 8 bases, with 13 bases separating them. Germline CDR1 and CDR2: MGHDK and SYGVNS. There are 14 residues in the CDR3. The CDR3 sequence is CASSEYFPEMGYTF. CDR3 sequence (DNA): TGTGCCAGCAGTGAATATTTTCCGGAGATGGGCTACACCTTC.

The chain joins TRBV2 to TRBJ1-5; a weak D match, TRBD1 (5 bases). The ends were cut back, 5 bases at V and 3 bases at J, with 11 bases in the middle. The germline gives CDR1 SNHLY, CDR2 FYNNEI. This CDR3 is built from 14 residues. CDR3 protein: CASSYDRTNQPQHF. CDR3 sequence (DNA): TGTGCCAGCAGTTACGACAGAACCAATCAGCCCCAGCATTTT.

The chain combines TRBV5-8 with TRBJ2-4, with 7 bases lining up with TRBD2. Germline V gene data show CDR1 as SGHTS and CDR2 as YDEGEE. This CDR3 is built from 17 residues. The V gene end was trimmed by 0 bases and the J gene end by 0 bases; junction bases not matched to a gene: 6. The CDR3 DNA is TGTGCCAGCAGCTTGGCTACTAGCGTTATAGCCAAAAACATTCAGTACTTC. It yields the protein CASSLATSVIAKNIQYF.

This chain uses TRBV6-6 with TRBJ2-6; TRBD1 aligns across 10 bases. The CDR3 runs to 16 residues. The germline CDR1 and CDR2 sequences are MNHNY and SVGAGI (reference sequence). The J segment lost 2 bases and the V segment lost 6 bases, leaving 4 bases of the junction unmatched. CDR3 sequence reads: CASRLGQGAGANVLTF. For the CDR3, the DNA is TGTGCCAGCAGACTTGGACAGGGGGCTGGGGCCAACGTCCTGACTTTC.

V gene TRBV30 combines with J gene TRBJ1-4; no reliable D call. This CDR3 is 14 amino acids long. V was clipped by 2 bases and J by 8 bases, with 15 bases between them. Germline loops: CDR1 GTSNPN, CDR2 SVGIG (reference sequence). The CDR3 is CAWSLTNYVEKLFF. CDR3 coding DNA: TGTGCCTGGAGTTTGACAAATTACGTAGAAAAACTGTTTTTT.